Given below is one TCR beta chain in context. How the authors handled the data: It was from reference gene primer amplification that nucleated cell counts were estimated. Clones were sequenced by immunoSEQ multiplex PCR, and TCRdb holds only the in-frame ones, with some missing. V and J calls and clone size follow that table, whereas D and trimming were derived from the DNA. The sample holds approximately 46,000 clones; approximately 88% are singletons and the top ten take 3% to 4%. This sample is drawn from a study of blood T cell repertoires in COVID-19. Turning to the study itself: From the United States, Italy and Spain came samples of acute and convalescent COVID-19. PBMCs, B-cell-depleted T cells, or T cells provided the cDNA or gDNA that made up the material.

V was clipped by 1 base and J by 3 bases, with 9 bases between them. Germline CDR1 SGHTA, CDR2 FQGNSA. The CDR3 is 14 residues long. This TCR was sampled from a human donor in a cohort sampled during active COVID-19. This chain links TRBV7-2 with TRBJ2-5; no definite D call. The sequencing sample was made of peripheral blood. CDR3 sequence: CASSLGGREETQYF. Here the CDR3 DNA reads TGTGCCAGCAGCTTAGGAGGCAGAGAAGAGACCCAGTACTTC.